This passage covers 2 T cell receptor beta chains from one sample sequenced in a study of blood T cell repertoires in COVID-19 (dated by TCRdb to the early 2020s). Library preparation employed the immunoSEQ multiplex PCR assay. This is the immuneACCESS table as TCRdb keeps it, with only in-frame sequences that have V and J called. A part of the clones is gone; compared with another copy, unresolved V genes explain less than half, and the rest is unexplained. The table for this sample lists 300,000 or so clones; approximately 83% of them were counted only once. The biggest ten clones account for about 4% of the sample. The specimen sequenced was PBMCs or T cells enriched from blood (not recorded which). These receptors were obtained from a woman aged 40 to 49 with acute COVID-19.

In DNA, the CDR3 is TGTGCCACCAGCAGGGAAGGGGGCAGGTTTGAAGCTTTCTTT. Its protein is CATSREGGRFEAFF. V usage is TRBV15 and J usage is TRBJ1-1; TRBD1 matches 7 bases. Germline-derived CDR1 and CDR2 are LNHNV and YYDKDF (reference sequence). The CDR3 runs to 14 residues. V shed 3 bases and J 7 bases; nucleotides not matched to a gene: 8.

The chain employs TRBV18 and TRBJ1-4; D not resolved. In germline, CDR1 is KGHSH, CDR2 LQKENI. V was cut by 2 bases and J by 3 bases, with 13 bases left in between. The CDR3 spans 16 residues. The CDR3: CASSPFGSGANEKLFF. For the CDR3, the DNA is TGTGCCAGCTCACCATTTGGGTCCGGGGCTAATGAAAAACTGTTTTTT. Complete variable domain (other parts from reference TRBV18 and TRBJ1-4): NAGVMQNPRHLVRRRGQEARLRCSPMKGHSHVYWYRQLPEEGLKFMVYLQKENIIDESGMPKERFSAEFPKEGPSILRIQQVVRGDSAAYFCASSPFGSGANEKLFFGSGTQLSVL.